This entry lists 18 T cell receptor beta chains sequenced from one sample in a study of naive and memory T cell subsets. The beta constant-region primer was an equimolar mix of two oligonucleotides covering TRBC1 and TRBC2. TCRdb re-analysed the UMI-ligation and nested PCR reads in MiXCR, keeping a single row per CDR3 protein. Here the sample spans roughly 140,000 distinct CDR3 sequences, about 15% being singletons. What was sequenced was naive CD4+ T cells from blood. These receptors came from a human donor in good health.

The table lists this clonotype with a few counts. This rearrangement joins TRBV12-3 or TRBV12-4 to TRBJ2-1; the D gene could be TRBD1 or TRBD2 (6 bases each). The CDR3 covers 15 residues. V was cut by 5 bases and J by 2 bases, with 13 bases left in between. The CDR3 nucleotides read TGTGCCAGCAGTAAGACAGGCGGGGCCTACAATGAGCAGTTCTTC. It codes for CASSKTGGAYNEQFF.

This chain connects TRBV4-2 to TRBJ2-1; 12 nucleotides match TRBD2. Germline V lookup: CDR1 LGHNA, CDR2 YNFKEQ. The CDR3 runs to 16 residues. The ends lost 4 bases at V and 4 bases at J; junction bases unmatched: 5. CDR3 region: CASSPLTSGSYNEQFF. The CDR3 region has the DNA TGTGCCAGCAGCCCCTTGACTAGCGGGAGTTACAATGAGCAGTTCTTC.

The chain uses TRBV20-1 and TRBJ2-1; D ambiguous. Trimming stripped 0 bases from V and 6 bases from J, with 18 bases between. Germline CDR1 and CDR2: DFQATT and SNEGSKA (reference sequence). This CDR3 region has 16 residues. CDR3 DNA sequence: TGCAGTGCTAGAGATATTGTTTCGGTCGGGCGCAATGAGCAGTTCTTC. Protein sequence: CSARDIVSVGRNEQFF.

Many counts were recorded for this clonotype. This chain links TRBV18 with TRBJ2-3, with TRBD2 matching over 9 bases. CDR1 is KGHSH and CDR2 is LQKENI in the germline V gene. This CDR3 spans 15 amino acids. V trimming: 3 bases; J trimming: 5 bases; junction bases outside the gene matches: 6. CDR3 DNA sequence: TGTGCCAGCTCACCCTGGCGGGAGGGCCTAGATACGCAGTATTTT. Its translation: CASSPWREGLDTQYF.

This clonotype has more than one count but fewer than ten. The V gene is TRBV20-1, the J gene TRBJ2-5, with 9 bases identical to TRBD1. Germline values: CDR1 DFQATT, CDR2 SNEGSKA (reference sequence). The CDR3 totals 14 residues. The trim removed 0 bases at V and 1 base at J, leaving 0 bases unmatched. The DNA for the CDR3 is TGCAGTGCTAGAGAGACAGGGGGCCAAGAGACCCAGTACTTC. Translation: CSARETGGQETQYF.

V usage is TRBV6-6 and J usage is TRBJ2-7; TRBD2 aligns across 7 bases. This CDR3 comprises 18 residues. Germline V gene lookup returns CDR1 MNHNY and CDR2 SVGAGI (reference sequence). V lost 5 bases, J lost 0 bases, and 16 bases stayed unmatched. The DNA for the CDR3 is TGTGCCAGCAGTCAAGGACTAGATACTCTAAGCAGCTCCTACGAGCAGTACTTC. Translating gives CASSQGLDTLSSSYEQYF.

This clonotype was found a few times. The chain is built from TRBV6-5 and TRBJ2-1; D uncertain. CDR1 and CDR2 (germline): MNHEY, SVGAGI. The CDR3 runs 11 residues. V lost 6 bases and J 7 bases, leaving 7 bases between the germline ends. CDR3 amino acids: CASRTRNEQFF. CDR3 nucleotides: TGTGCCAGCAGGACACGGAATGAGCAGTTCTTC.

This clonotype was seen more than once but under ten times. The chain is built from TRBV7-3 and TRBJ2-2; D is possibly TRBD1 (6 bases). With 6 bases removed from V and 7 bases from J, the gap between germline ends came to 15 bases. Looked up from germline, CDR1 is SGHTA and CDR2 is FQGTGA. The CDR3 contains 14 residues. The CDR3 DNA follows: TGTGCCAGCAGGGAGACAGGTGGTGGCGGGGAGCTGTTTTTT. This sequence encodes CASRETGGGGELFF.

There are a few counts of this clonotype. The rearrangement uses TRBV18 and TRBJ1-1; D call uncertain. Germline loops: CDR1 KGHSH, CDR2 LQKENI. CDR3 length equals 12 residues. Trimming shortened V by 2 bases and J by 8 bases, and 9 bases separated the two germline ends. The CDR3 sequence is CASSPTAGEAFF. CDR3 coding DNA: TGTGCCAGCTCACCAACGGCAGGAGAAGCTTTCTTT.

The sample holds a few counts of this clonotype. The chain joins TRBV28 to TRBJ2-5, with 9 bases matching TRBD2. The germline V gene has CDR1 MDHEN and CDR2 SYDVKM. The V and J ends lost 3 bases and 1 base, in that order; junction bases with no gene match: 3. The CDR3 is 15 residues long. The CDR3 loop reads CASSLGSGGQETQYF. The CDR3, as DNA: TGTGCCAGCAGTTTGGGTAGCGGGGGCCAAGAGACCCAGTACTTC.

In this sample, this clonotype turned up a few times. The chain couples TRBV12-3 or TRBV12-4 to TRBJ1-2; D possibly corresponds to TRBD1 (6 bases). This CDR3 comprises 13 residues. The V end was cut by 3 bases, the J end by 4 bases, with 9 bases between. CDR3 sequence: CASSFPDSYGYTF. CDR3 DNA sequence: TGTGCCAGCAGTTTCCCGGACAGCTATGGCTACACCTTC.

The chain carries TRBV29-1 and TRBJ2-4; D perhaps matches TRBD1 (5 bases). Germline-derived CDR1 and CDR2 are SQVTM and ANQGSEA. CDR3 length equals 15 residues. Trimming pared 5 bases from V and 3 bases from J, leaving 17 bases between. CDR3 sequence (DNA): TGCAGCGTTATTACGGCCCAGGGCCTCAAAAACATTCAGTACTTC. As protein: CSVITAQGLKNIQYF.

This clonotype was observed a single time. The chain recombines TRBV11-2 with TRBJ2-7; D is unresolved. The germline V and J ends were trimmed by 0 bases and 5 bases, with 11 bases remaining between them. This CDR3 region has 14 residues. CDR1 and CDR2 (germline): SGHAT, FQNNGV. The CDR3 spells CASSLEAEWHEQYF. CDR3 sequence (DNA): TGTGCCAGCAGCTTAGAGGCCGAATGGCACGAGCAGTACTTC.

The CDR3 here is CASSSRWELFF. For the CDR3, the DNA is TGTGCCAGCAGTTCCCGTTGGGAGCTGTTTTTT. The J gene is TRBJ2-2, the V gene TRBV27, with no clear D. Germline V gives CDR1 MNHEY, CDR2 SMNVEV (reference sequence). This CDR3 contains 11 residues. Trimming removed 4 bases from V and 9 bases from J, with 6 bases in between.

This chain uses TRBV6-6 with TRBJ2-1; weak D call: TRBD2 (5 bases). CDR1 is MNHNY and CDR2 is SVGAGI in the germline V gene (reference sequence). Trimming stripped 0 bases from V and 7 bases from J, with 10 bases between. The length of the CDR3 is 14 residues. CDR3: CASSYSLGVNEQFF. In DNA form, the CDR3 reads TGTGCCAGCAGTTACTCGTTGGGAGTGAATGAGCAGTTCTTC.

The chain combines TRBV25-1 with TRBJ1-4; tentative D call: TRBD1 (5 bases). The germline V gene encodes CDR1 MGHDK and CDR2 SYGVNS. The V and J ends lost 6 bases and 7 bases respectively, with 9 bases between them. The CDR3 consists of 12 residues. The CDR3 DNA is TGTGCCAGCAGGGACAACGGTGAAAAACTGTTTTTT. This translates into CASRDNGEKLFF.

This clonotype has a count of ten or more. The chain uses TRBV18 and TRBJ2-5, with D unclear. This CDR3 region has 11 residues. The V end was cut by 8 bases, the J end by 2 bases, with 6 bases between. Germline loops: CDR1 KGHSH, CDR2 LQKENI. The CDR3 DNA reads TGTGCCAGCAGTCCTCAAGAGACCCAGTACTTC. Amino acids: CASSPQETQYF.

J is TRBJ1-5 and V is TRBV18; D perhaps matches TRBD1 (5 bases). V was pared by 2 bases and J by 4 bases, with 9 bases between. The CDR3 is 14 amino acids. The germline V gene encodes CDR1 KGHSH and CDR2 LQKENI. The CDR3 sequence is CASSPGEGNQPQHF. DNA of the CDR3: TGTGCCAGCTCACCAGGGGAGGGGAATCAGCCCCAGCATTTT.